The 8 T cell receptor beta chains below were found in one sample sequenced in a study of blood T cells in healthy people across ages. A second PCR of 7 to 11 cycles used a sample-barcoded 5' primer and a J-beta primer mix. TCRdb analysed the 5' RACE reads with MiXCR anew, one entry per CDR3 protein. This repertoire shows about 1 million distinct CDR3 sequences, 20% to 25% found once; its top ten account for around 0.75%. The same data also contributed to another study, on T cells of mothers and their children.

Input material: blood. These receptors came from a girl aged 2 to 9 in good health.

CDR3 amino acids: CASSARQGKVEKQFF. The CDR3 nucleotides are TGTGCCAGCAGTGCCCGACAGGGGAAGGTTGAAAAGCAGTTCTTC. V is TRBV12-3 or TRBV12-4 and J is TRBJ2-1; 8 bases fit TRBD1. Unmatched junction bases numbered 14, after V lost 5 bases and J lost 11 bases. The CDR3 has 15 amino acids.

The V gene is TRBV12-3 or TRBV12-4, the J gene TRBJ1-1, with TRBD1 as a possible D gene (5 bases). CDR3 length: 13 residues. Trimming removed 7 bases from V and 0 bases from J, with 9 bases in between. CDR3 DNA sequence: TGTGCCAGCACCCAACAGGTGAACACTGAAGCTTTCTTT. Its translation is CASTQQVNTEAFF.

V and J are TRBV13 and TRBJ2-1; weak D call: TRBD2 (5 bases). The DNA end is more similar to TRBJ2-7, so the J call may be wrong. CDR1 and CDR2 from the germline V gene are PRHDT and FYEKMQ (reference sequence). The CDR3 runs to 16 residues. The CDR3 sequence is CASSFPRTLSTYEQYF. The CDR3 DNA reads TGTGCCAGCAGCTTCCCCCGGACTCTTTCCACCTACGAGCAGTACTTC.

The chain uses TRBV29-1 and TRBJ2-1; possible D gene TRBD2, 6 bases. The V and J ends lost 5 bases and 3 bases respectively, with 11 bases between them. CDR1 is SQVTM, CDR2 ANQGSEA, per germline. The CDR3 has 13 residues. The CDR3 is CSVRGGGYNEQFF. In DNA, the CDR3 is TGCAGCGTTCGTGGGGGAGGCTACAATGAGCAGTTCTTC.

A word on this clonotype: The junction departs from the called germline gene at one end, perhaps through a read error. This sequence joins TRBV13 and TRBJ2-1; the D gene is possibly TRBD2 (7 bases). CDR1 and CDR2 (germline): PRHDT, FYEKMQ (reference sequence). CDR3 length: 14 residues. This CDR3 is CTSSLGGPIDEQFF. Written as DNA, the CDR3 is TGTACCAGCAGCTTGGGGGGGCCGATAGATGAGCAGTTCTTC.

The chain joins TRBV7-8 to TRBJ2-1, with D perhaps TRBD2 (5 bases). The CDR3 totals 16 residues. In germline, CDR1 is SGHVS, CDR2 FQNEAQ. Deletions cut 5 bases from V and 0 bases from J, with 14 bases between. CDR3: CASSVQLESSYNEQFF. CDR3 coding DNA: TGTGCCAGCAGCGTCCAACTAGAAAGCTCCTACAATGAGCAGTTCTTC.

Points on this clonotype: A much larger clone sits a single nucleotide away, making a read error possible. The CDR3 region has the DNA TGTGCCAGCAGTTTACTGGGACTTTCTTACTCCTACAATGGGCAGTTCTTC. Its translation is CASSLLGLSYSYNGQFF. V gene TRBV12-3 or TRBV12-4 combines with J gene TRBJ2-1; D might be TRBD2 (6 bases). The length of the CDR3 is 17 residues.

Of note for this clonotype: The junction and the germline gene differ at one end; a read error may be behind it. This chain connects TRBV10-2 to TRBJ2-5; TRBD1 matches 7 bases. There are 13 residues in the CDR3. The germline CDR1 and CDR2 sequences are WSHSY and SAAADI. The CDR3 here is CVSKGALRETQYF. In nucleotides, the CDR3 is TGCGTCAGCAAGGGGGCCCTCCGGGAGACCCAGTACTTC.